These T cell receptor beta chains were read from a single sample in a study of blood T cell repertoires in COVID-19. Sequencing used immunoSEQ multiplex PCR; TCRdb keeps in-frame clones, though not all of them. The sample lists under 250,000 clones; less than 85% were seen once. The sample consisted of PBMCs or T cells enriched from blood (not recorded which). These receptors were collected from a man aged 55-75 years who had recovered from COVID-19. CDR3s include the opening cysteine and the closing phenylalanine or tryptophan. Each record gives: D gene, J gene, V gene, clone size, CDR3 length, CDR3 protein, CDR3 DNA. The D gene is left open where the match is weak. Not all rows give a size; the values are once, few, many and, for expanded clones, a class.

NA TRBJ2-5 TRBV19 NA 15 CASSGSGVSGETQYF TGTGCCAGTAGTGGGTCGGGTGTCTCGGGAGAGACCCAGTACTTC
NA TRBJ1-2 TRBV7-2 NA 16 CASSPTPQGFLYGYTF TGTGCCAGCAGCCCCACCCCACAGGGATTCCTCTATGGCTACACCTTC
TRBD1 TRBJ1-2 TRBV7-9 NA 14 CASNNRGYNYGYTF TGTGCCAGCAACAACAGGGGTTATAACTATGGCTACACCTTC
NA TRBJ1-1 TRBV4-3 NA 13 CASSQTGSSEAFF TGCGCCAGCAGCCAAACAGGGAGTTCTGAAGCTTTCTTT
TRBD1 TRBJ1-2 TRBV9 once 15 CASSDGQGDWRGYTF TGTGCCAGCAGCGATGGACAGGGCGATTGGCGTGGCTACACCTTC
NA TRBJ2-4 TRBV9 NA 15 CASSVGQEAKNIQYF TGTGCCAGCAGCGTAGGCCAGGAAGCCAAAAACATTCAGTACTTC
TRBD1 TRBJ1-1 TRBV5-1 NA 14 CASRKTGQFTEAFF TGCGCCAGCAGAAAGACAGGGCAATTCACTGAAGCTTTCTTT
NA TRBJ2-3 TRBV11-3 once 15 CASSPLGMAPSTQYF TGTGCCAGCAGCCCCCTCGGGATGGCCCCAAGTACGCAGTATTTT
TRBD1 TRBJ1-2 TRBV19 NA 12 CASRRQGYGYTF TGTGCCAGTAGGAGACAGGGGTATGGCTACACCTTC
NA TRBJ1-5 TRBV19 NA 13 CASSAGFDQPQHF TGTGCCAGTTCCGCGGGGTTTGATCAGCCCCAGCATTTT
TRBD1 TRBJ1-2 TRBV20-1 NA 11 CSAQTGGGYTF TGCAGTGCCCAGACAGGGGGTGGCTACACCTTC
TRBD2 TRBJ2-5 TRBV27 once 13 CASSSAGFGTQYF TGTGCCAGCAGTTCAGCGGGATTTGGGACCCAGTACTTC
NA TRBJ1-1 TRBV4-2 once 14 CASSQGPRESEAFF TGTGCCAGCAGCCAAGGCCCCCGGGAATCCGAAGCTTTCTTT
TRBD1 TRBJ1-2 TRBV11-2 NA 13 CASSKDRDYGYTF TGTGCCAGCAGCAAGGACAGGGACTATGGCTACACCTTC
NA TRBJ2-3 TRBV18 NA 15 CASSPLGGVADTQYF TGTGCCAGCTCACCACTGGGCGGGGTCGCAGATACGCAGTATTTT
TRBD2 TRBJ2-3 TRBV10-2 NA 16 CASSELIAGGTDTQYF TGCGCCAGCAGTGAGTTGATAGCGGGAGGCACAGATACGCAGTATTTT